Listed below are T cell receptor beta chains from one sample, sequenced in a study of radiotherapy plus CTLA-4 blockade in lung cancer. Using immunoSEQ multiplex PCR, the repertoire was profiled, and TCRdb retains in-frame clones only, with some absent. The sample comprises 89,000 or so clones, around 83% of which are singletons, and approximately 3.4% rests with the top ten. The sequencing used peripheral blood, collected from a patient treated with radiotherapy plus ipilimumab. These receptors all come from a human donor with non-small cell lung cancer who had a partial response to radiotherapy plus ipilimumab. The CDR3 runs from the conserved cysteine through the conserved F or W. Each record gives: D gene, clone size, J gene, V gene, CDR3 length, CDR3 protein, CDR3 DNA. D genes are given only for firm matches. A clone size is listed for some rows: how often the clone was seen (once, few, many), or a class if it is expanded.

TRBD2	once	TRBJ2-3	TRBV7-3	17	CASSLGTSGINTDTQYF	TGTGCCAGCAGCTTGGGGACTAGCGGGATAAACACAGATACGCAGTATTTT
NA	NA	TRBJ2-6	TRBV19	14	CASSILAGANVLTF	TGTGCCAGTAGTATATTAGCAGGGGCCAACGTCCTGACTTTC
TRBD2	NA	TRBJ2-7	TRBV6-1	14	CASSDGGGSYEQYF	TGTGCCAGCAGTGATGGCGGGGGTTCCTACGAGCAGTACTTC
TRBD1	NA	TRBJ2-7	TRBV5-1	17	CASSPYYGTGESYEQYF	TGCGCCAGCAGCCCGTACTACGGGACAGGGGAATCCTACGAGCAGTACTTC
TRBD2	NA	TRBJ2-3	TRBV9	15	CASSPPAGGTDTQYF	TGTGCCAGCAGCCCCCCAGCGGGAGGTACAGATACGCAGTATTTT
TRBD1	NA	TRBJ2-7	TRBV5-1	15	CASSFGTGGTYEQYF	TGCGCCAGCAGCTTCGGGACAGGGGGCACCTACGAGCAGTACTTC
NA	NA	TRBJ2-7	TRBV5-1	16	CASSEGHMINSYEQYF	TGCGCCAGCAGCGAAGGACACATGATTAACTCCTACGAGCAGTACTTC
NA	NA	TRBJ1-5	TRBV6-1	16	CASSDNRRYSNQPQHF	TGTGCCAGCAGTGACAACAGAAGATATAGCAATCAGCCCCAGCATTTT
NA	NA	TRBJ1-5	TRBV19	17	CASSIFRREYSNQPQHF	TGTGCCAGTAGTATTTTCCGTAGAGAATATAGCAATCAGCCCCAGCATTTT
NA	NA	TRBJ2-2	TRBV6-1	14	CASSTPPRVGELFF	TGTGCCAGCAGCACACCCCCTAGAGTCGGGGAGCTGTTTTTT
NA	once	TRBJ1-2	TRBV30	11	CAWSPPGGYTF	TGTGCCTGGAGTCCCCCGGGTGGCTACACCTTC
TRBD1	NA	TRBJ1-2	TRBV19	15	CASRRPGQGTYGYTF	TGTGCCAGTAGGAGACCGGGACAGGGAACCTATGGCTACACCTTC
TRBD1	NA	TRBJ2-5	TRBV10-3	17	CAISEIFLDREEETQYF	TGTGCCATCAGTGAGATCTTTCTGGACAGGGAGGAGGAGACCCAGTACTTC
NA	once	TRBJ2-1	TRBV19	11	CASSSGGEQFF	TGTGCCAGTAGTAGCGGGGGCGAGCAGTTCTTC
TRBD1	NA	TRBJ1-2	TRBV6-4	13	CASSSTGVYGYTF	TGTGCCAGCAGTTCTACAGGGGTCTATGGCTACACCTTC
TRBD2	NA	TRBJ2-7	TRBV19	16	CASSRTGLADAYEQYF	TGTGCCAGTAGTAGAACGGGACTAGCGGACGCCTACGAGCAGTACTTC
NA	NA	TRBJ1-1	TRBV9	13	CASSPGQTTEAFF	TGTGCCAGCAGCCCCGGACAGACGACTGAAGCTTTCTTT
TRBD2	NA	TRBJ2-3	TRBV2	20	CASPRRSKLAGGNPTDTQYF	TGTGCCAGCCCCCGGAGGTCCAAGCTAGCGGGGGGCAATCCCACAGATACGCAGTATTTT
TRBD1	NA	TRBJ2-7	TRBV7-9	12	CASSPDRDEQYF	TGTGCCAGCAGCCCGGACAGGGACGAGCAGTACTTC
TRBD2	NA	TRBJ2-5	TRBV9	15	CASSAGTSGEETQYF	TGTGCCAGCAGCGCCGGGACTAGCGGGGAAGAGACCCAGTACTTC
NA	NA	TRBJ2-1	TRBV29-1	13	CSAWDSPYNEQFF	TGCAGCGCCTGGGACTCCCCTTACAATGAGCAGTTCTTC
TRBD2	NA	TRBJ2-1	TRBV7-2	14	CASSLTSGIYEQFF	TGTGCCAGCAGTCTTACTAGCGGGATATATGAGCAGTTCTTC
NA	few	TRBJ1-2	TRBV4-1	15	CASSQDETANYGYTF	TGCGCCAGCAGCCAAGATGAGACTGCTAACTATGGCTACACCTTC
NA	NA	TRBJ2-5	TRBV7-2	14	CASSRGPPRETQYF	TGTGCCAGCAGCCGAGGTCCTCCACGAGAGACCCAGTACTTC
TRBD2	NA	TRBJ2-1	TRBV9	16	CASSVGLAGGPVSLFF	TGTGCCAGCAGCGTCGGACTAGCGGGAGGGCCAGTTAGCCTGTTCTTC
NA	NA	TRBJ2-5	TRBV27	14	CASSLLTAQETQYF	TGTGCCAGCAGTTTATTGACAGCCCAAGAGACCCAGTACTTC
TRBD1	NA	TRBJ2-5	TRBV28	16	CASSLGQGALEETQYF	TGTGCCAGCAGTTTAGGACAGGGGGCGCTGGAGGAGACCCAGTACTTC
NA	NA	TRBJ2-7	TRBV19	13	CATCQGSAYEQYF	TGTGCCACCTGTCAGGGTTCCGCCTACGAGCAGTACTTC